Sequencing of this T cell receptor (beta chain) was carried out in a study of blood T cell repertoires in COVID-19. The germline V and J ends were trimmed by 0 bases and 0 bases, with 7 bases remaining between them. CDR1 and CDR2 (germline): SGHRS, YFSETQ. The CDR3 sequence is 15 residues long. Repertoires were generated with immunoSEQ multiplex PCR, while TCRdb's copy carries only in-frame clones and drops some. The sample records roughly 410,000 clones, approximately 91% being singletons. The chain recombines TRBV5-1 with TRBJ1-5; D perhaps matches TRBD1 (6 bases). This clonotype was sampled from a woman aged 40-49 years with COVID-19, enrolled during active disease. Sequenced sample: peripheral blood. The CDR3 nucleotides are TGCGCCAGCAGCTTGGCAGGGGATAGCAATCAGCCCCAGCATTTT. Translated, it gives CASSLAGDSNQPQHF.